This record looks at one TCR beta chain sequence and its context. CDR3 length equals 13 residues. V gave up 3 bases and J gave up 6 bases, with 9 bases separating them. Germline V gives CDR1 GTSNPN, CDR2 SVGIG (reference sequence). This entry comes from a study of blood T cell repertoires in COVID-19. Here immunoSEQ multiplex PCR was the method, and the copy in TCRdb shows in-frame clones only, minus some. The sample has approximately 300,000 clones; about 83% are singletons. Material for sequencing was peripheral blood. This rearrangement joins TRBV30 to TRBJ1-6; no definite D call. The receptor was derived from a woman aged 45-59 years with acute or convalescent COVID-19. The CDR3 DNA sequence: TGTGCCTGGAGAGGCAGGATTAATTCACCCCTCCACTTT. Protein sequence: CAWRGRINSPLHF.